A selection of T cell receptor beta chains follows, all from one sample in a study of cytomegalovirus exposure and HLA in healthy donors. TCRdb keeps only in-frame clones here, not all; method: immunoSEQ multiplex PCR. The table includes about 130,000 clones, over 60% detected once. Sequencing used PBMCs. The receptors derive from a human donor in good health. CDR3s include the opening cysteine and the closing phenylalanine or tryptophan. The listing skips clone size in some rows; elsewhere it reads once, few, many or a size class.

V gene	J gene	clone size	CDR3 protein
TRBV5-1	TRBJ1-3	NA	CASSLAVSGAGNTIYF
TRBV25-1	TRBJ1-3	NA	CASSGYPSGNTIYF
TRBV5-3	NA	NA	CARHKREGPHEQYF
TRBV28	TRBJ2-7	once	CASTLPTSGAYEQYF
TRBV5-1	TRBJ1-6	few	CASRGQGTSPLHF
TRBV6-5	TRBJ2-7	NA	CASRPYTGDSYEQYF
TRBV15	TRBJ2-1	NA	CATSLQGWEQFF
TRBV4-2	TRBJ2-1	NA	CASSQDPGDEQFF
TRBV6-5	TRBJ2-3	few	CASSYSGGGATDTQYF
TRBV7-2	TRBJ2-7	NA	CASSLAGRDSYEQYF
TRBV21-1	TRBJ2-4	NA	CASSNADIYEAKNIQYF
TRBV12-2	TRBJ2-7	NA	CASRLVPSALVFSYEQYF
TRBV4-3	TRBJ1-2	once	CASSQSGAAYGYTF
TRBV30	TRBJ1-2	NA	CAWSVLVGGTGNTF
TRBV7-2	TRBJ2-2	NA	CASSPAVTGELFF
TRBV27	TRBJ1-6	few	CASGGNSPLHF
TRBV6-6	TRBJ2-7	NA	CASSYGAFGSSYEQYF
TRBV2	TRBJ2-1	few	CASRSRGDYNEQFF
TRBV6-5	TRBJ2-7	once	CASSYGPGTSLEQYF
TRBV4-2	TRBJ2-1	NA	CASSHLAGGPGNEQFF
TRBV7-3	TRBJ2-4	NA	CASSSGLAKNIQYF
TRBV6-5	TRBJ2-7	many	CASSYYSTGNYEQYF
TRBV7-2	TRBJ2-7	once	CASSTIDRDASYEQYF
TRBV6-6	TRBJ2-3	NA	CASSLAGGYTDTQYF